The present TCR beta chain was sequenced within a study of T-cell reconstitution after alpha-beta-depleted transplantation in children. The TCRbeta library was prepared with unique molecular identifiers. TCRdb reprocessed the PCR reads via MiXCR and lists one record per CDR3 protein. Here the sample spans hundreds of thousands of distinct CDR3 sequences, approximately 13% being singletons. This specimen was PBMCs, mostly from graft donor cells, taken 360 days after TCRalphabeta/CD19-depleted stem cell transplant. This receptor was identified in a male patient younger than 18 who had a stem cell transplant for acute myeloid leukemia, so the T cells may come from the graft donor.

As DNA, the CDR3 is TGTGCCAGCAGTCTGAAGGGTTTCAACGAGCAGTACTTC. Amino acid sequence: CASSLKGFNEQYF. V gene TRBV5-6 combines with J gene TRBJ2-7, with unresolved D. From germline, CDR1 is SGHDT and CDR2 YYEEEE. V gave up 5 bases and J gave up 5 bases, with 14 bases separating them. This CDR3 has 13 amino acids.